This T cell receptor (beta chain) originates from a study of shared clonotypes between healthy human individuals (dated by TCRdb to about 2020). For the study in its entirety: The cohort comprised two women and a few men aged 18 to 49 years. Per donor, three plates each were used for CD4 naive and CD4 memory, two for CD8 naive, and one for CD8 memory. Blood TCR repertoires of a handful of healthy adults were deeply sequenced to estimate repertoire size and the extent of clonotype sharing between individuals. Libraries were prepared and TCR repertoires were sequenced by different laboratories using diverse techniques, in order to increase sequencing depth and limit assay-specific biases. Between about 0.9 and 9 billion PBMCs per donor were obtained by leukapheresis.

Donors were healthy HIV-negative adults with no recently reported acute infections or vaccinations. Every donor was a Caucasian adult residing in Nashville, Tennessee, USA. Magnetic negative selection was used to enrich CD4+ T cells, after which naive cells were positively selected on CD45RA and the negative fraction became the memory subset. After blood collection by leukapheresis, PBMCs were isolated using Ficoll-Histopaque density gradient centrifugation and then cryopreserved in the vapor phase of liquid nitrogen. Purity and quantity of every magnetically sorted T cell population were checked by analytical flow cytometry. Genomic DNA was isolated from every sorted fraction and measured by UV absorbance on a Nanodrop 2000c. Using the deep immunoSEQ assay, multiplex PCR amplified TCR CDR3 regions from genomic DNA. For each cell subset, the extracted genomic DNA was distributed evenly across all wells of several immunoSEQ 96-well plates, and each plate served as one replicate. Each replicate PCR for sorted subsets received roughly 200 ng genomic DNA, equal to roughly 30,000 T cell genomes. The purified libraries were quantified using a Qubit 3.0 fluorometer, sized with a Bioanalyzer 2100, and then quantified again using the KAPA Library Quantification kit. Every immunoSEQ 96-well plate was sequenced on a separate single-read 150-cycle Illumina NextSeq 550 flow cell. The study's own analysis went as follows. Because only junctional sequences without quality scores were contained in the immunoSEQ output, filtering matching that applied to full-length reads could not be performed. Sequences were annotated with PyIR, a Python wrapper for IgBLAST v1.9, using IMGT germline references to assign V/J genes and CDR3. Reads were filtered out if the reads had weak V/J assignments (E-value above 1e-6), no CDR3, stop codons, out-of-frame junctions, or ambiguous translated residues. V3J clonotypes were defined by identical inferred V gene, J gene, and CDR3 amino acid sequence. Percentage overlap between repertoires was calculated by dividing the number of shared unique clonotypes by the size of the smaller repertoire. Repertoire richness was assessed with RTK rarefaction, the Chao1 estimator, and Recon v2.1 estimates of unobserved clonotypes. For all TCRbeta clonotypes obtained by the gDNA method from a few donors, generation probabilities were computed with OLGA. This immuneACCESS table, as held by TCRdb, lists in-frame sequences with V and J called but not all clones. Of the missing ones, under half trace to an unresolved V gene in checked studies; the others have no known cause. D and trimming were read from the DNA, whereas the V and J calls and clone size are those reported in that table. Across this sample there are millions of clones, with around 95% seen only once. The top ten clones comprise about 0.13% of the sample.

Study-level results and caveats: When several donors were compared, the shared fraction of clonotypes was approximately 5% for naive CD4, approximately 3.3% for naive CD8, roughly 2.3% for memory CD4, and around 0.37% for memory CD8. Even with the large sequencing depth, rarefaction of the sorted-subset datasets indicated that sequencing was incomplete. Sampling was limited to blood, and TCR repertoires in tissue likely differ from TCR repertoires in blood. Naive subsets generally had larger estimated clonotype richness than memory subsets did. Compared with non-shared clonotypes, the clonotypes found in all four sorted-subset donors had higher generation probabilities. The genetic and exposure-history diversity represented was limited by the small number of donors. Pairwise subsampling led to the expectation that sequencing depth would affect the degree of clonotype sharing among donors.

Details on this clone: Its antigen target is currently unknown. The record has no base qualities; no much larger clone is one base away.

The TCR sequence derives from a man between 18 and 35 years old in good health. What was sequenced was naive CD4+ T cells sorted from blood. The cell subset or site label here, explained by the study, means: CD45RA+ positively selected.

The bases read TGTGCCAGCAGCTTAACTGCCACAAATAATTCACCCCTCCACTTT. Translated, this gives CASSLTATNNSPLHF. The rearrangement joined TRBV7-9 to TRBJ1-6; the D gene is unclear. V loses 2 bases, J loses 5 bases, and the germline ends lie 10 bases apart. Sequences SEHNR (CDR1) and FQNEAQ (CDR2) are obtained from the germline V gene (reference sequence). The CDR3 starts with the cysteine, ends with the phenylalanine, and has 15 residues. CDR3 DNA is the only sequence kept; it has 45 bases, read in frame from the first base.